This T cell receptor (beta chain) was sequenced for a study of T cell repertoires in cytomegalovirus infection. TCRdb reprocessed the reads via MiXCR and lists one record per CDR3 protein. The profile shows more than 250,000 distinct CDR3 sequences, roughly 25% of them singletons. V was cut by 1 base and J by 2 bases, with 10 bases left in between. CDR3 size: 15 residues. From germline, CDR1 is SGHNT and CDR2 YYREEE (reference sequence). Findings of the study overall: HLA-C-restricted CMV clonotypes gave the most frequent clonotype in two of eight donors.

Concerning this clonotype: The target antigen is unknown.

The material sequenced was cultured PBMCs, taken from culture after CMV antigen stimulation. V is TRBV5-4 and J is TRBJ2-1; either TRBD1 or TRBD2 may supply D (5 bases each). The clonotype was recovered from a human donor in good health (CMV status not recorded). Some clones in this sample may be carry-over from other donors' samples. The CDR3 sequence is CASSLFQGPYNEQFF. The CDR3 DNA sequence: TGTGCCAGCAGCTTGTTCCAGGGACCCTACAATGAGCAGTTCTTC.